The 9 T cell receptor beta chains below all came from one sample that was sequenced in a study of shared clonotypes between healthy human individuals (dated by TCRdb to the early 2020s). Libraries came from the immunoSEQ multiplex PCR assay. TCRdb's version of the immuneACCESS table is confined to in-frame rearrangements and falls short of the full clone set. An unresolved V gene accounts for under half of the shortfall where checked; the remainder is of unknown origin. The sample includes under 600,000 clones, with over 60% observed a single time. The top ten clones comprise 9.5% to 15% of the sample. Material for sequencing was PBMCs. These receptors all stem from a woman aged 40 to 50 in good health. Some clones in this sample may be carry-over from other donors' samples.

The rearrangement uses TRBV11-1 and TRBJ1-1; no definite D call. Trimming pared 7 bases from V and 2 bases from J, leaving 11 bases between. The CDR3 is made up of 13 amino acids. Germline V gives CDR1 SGHAT, CDR2 FQDESV (reference sequence). The CDR3 reads CASTRGPNTEAFF. CDR3 sequence (DNA): TGTGCCAGCACCAGAGGACCTAACACTGAAGCTTTCTTT.

The chain recombines TRBV19 with TRBJ1-5, with D perhaps TRBD1 (6 bases). The CDR3 has 14 residues. Germline CDR1 is LNHDA and CDR2 is SQIVND (reference sequence). V lost 8 bases and J 0 bases, leaving 11 bases between the germline ends. The CDR3 DNA reads as TGTGCCAGTGCCCCAGGGGTTAGCAATCAGCCCCAGCATTTT. Translated, it gives CASAPGVSNQPQHF.

This chain uses TRBV5-1 with TRBJ2-7, with a weak D call TRBD1 (5 bases). V was cut by 2 bases and J by 2 bases, with 11 bases left in between. CDR3 length: 14 residues. The germline V gene encodes CDR1 SGHRS and CDR2 YFSETQ. The CDR3 loop is CASSFATGTYEQYF. The CDR3 nucleotides read TGCGCCAGCAGCTTCGCTACAGGCACCTACGAGCAGTACTTC.

This clone appeared once. The chain carries TRBV7-2 and TRBJ2-7, with 8 bases that match TRBD1. Germline V gene lookup returns CDR1 SGHTA and CDR2 FQGNSA. This CDR3 comprises 17 residues. V shed 2 bases, J shed 1 base, and the junction held 10 bases outside the gene matches. The DNA for the CDR3 is TGTGCCAGCAGCTTAAGCCCGTGGCAGGGGGCGTCCTACGAGCAGTACTTC. This encodes CASSLSPWQGASYEQYF.

CDR3 DNA: TGTGCCAGCAGCACCCGACAGGGGTCCCCCGCAGAGACCCAGTACTTC. Translated: CASSTRQGSPAETQYF. This rearrangement joins TRBV5-4 to TRBJ2-5; TRBD1 matches at 8 bases. Germline V gene data show CDR1 as SGHNT and CDR2 as YYREEE (reference sequence). J lost 4 bases, V lost 4 bases, and 12 bases had no gene match. The CDR3 contains 16 residues. Supplemented by reference TRBV5-4 and TRBJ2-5, the full variable domain reads ETGVTQSPTHLIKTRGQQVTLRCSSQSGHNTVSWYQQALGQGPQFIFQYYREEENGRGNFPPRFSGLQFPNYSSELNVNALELDDSALYLCASSTRQGSPAETQYFGPGTRLLVL.

The chain links TRBV30 to TRBJ1-6; D is unclear. CDR3 length equals 15 residues. Germline CDR1 reads GTSNPN; CDR2 reads SVGIG (reference sequence). V lost 3 bases, J lost 7 bases, and 16 bases lay in between. CDR3 amino acids: CAWRMIVRRNSPLHF. In nucleotides, the CDR3 is TGTGCCTGGAGAATGATAGTACGGCGAAATTCACCCCTCCACTTT.

The V call is TRBV11-2, the J call TRBJ2-1; D is unclear. CDR1 and CDR2 from the germline V gene are SGHAT and FQNNGV. V was trimmed by 3 bases and J by 8 bases, leaving 5 bases between them. The CDR3 runs 11 residues. Here the CDR3 DNA reads TGTGCCAGCAGCTTTTACGATGAGCAGTTCTTC. It is translated as CASSFYDEQFF. The full variable domain, rest sourced from reference TRBV11-2 and TRBJ2-1, is EAGVAQSPRYKIIEKRQSVAFWCNPISGHATLYWYQQILGQGPKLLIQFQNNGVVDDSQLPKDRFSAERLKGVDSTLKIQPAKLEDSAVYLCASSFYDEQFFGPGTRLTVL.

CDR3 protein: CASSIDGSVQPQHF. In DNA, the CDR3 is TGTGCCAGTAGTATAGACGGGTCGGTTCAGCCCCAGCATTTT. The V call is TRBV19, the J call TRBJ1-5; D remains unclear. This CDR3 comprises 14 residues. Trimming took off 0 bases at V and 6 bases at J, with 9 bases between the two ends. In germline, CDR1 is LNHDA, CDR2 SQIVND (reference sequence).

This clone was seen once. CDR3 residues: CASSHMGPSYEQYF. The DNA of the CDR3 is TGTGCCAGCAGTCATATGGGCCCCTCATACGAGCAGTACTTC. The chain employs TRBV6-1 and TRBJ2-7, with D hard to call. Germline V gene sequence: CDR1 MNHNS, CDR2 SASEGT. Trimming cost V 5 bases and J 4 bases, with 15 bases left between them. The length of the CDR3 is 14 residues.